This T cell receptor (beta chain) is from a study of cytotoxic CD8 clonotypes in ibrutinib-treated CLL. The wider study: After median about 71 months, approximately 15 stayed in remission, approximately twelve progressed; responses around 24 partial, 2 complete.

As for this clone: The antigen remains unidentified.

Method: immunoSEQ multiplex PCR; TCRdb's copy keeps in-frame clones and lacks some. The table has some 140,000 clones, around 84% seen once. Study observations and caveats: Clonality increased at ibrutinib response and stayed stable in sustained remission. At progression, however, it fell back toward baseline. At baseline, clonality was higher than in age-matched healthy donors and correlated with CD8+ counts.

This clonotype was sampled from a human donor with chronic lymphocytic leukemia. Here the sequenced sample was PBMCs, taken after 24 months of ibrutinib treatment.

CDR3 nucleotide sequence: TGCGCCAGCAGCCTCGACGGAAATAGCAATCAGCCCCAGCATTTT. It is translated as CASSLDGNSNQPQHF. The rearrangement uses TRBV5-1 and TRBJ1-5; no clear D gene. Trimming pared 4 bases from V and 0 bases from J, leaving 11 bases between. Germline lookup yields CDR1 SGHRS and CDR2 YFSETQ. The CDR3 has 15 residues.